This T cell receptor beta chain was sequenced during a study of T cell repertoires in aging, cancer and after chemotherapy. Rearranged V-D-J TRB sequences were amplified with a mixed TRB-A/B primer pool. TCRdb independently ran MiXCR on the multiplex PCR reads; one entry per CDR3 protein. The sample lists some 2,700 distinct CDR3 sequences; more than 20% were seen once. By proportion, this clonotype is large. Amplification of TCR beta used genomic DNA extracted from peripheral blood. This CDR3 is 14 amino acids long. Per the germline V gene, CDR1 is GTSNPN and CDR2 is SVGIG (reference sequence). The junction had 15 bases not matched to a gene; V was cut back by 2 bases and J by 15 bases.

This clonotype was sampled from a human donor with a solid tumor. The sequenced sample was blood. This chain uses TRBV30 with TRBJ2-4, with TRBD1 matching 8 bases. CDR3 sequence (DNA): TGTGCCTGGAGTCTTAGTGGGGCAGGGGGCTCTTGGTACTTC. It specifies CAWSLSGAGGSWYF.